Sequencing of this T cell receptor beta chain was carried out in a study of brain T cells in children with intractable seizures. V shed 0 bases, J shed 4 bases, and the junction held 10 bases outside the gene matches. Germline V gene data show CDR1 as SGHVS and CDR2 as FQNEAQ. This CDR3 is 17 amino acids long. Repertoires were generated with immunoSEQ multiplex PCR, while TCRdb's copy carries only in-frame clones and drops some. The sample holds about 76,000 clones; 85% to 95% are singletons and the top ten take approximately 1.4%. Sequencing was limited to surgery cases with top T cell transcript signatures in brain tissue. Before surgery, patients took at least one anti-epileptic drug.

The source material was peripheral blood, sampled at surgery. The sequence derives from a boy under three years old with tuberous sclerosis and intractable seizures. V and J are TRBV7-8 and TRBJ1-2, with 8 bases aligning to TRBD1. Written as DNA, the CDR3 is TGTGCCAGCAGCTTAGCCCCCCAGGACAGGGTTGGCTATGGCTACACCTTC. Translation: CASSLAPQDRVGYGYTF.